The source of this T cell receptor beta chain is a study of blood T cell repertoires in COVID-19. About the study: Samples representing acute and convalescent COVID-19 were sourced from the United States, Italy and Spain. In each case, the material was cDNA or gDNA derived from T cells, B-cell-depleted T cells, or PBMCs.

Seattle researchers signed up patients amid active infection and tracked them longitudinally. The CDR3 length is 14 residues. Per the germline V gene, CDR1 is DFQATT and CDR2 is SNEGSKA (reference sequence). Trimming stripped 3 bases from V and 1 base from J, with 12 bases between. Original data processing: Using reference gene primer amplification, nucleated cell counts were estimated. TCRdb keeps only in-frame clones here, not all; method: immunoSEQ multiplex PCR. V and J calls and clone size are those listed in that table; D and trimming were worked out from the DNA. This table holds 150,000 to 250,000 clones, about four fifths found once.

Sequencing used peripheral blood. This chain joins TRBV20-1 and TRBJ2-5; D possibly corresponds to TRBD1 (6 bases). This TCR derives from a woman aged 40-49 years with COVID-19, enrolled during active disease. The CDR3 nucleotides read TGCAGTGCTAGTGGGGGACAAATCCAAGAGACCCAGTACTTC. Encoded protein: CSASGGQIQETQYF.